The rows below give T cell receptor beta chains drawn from one sample of a study of blood T cell repertoires in COVID-19. Some clones are missing from TCRdb's copy, which holds only in-frame ones; the method was immunoSEQ multiplex PCR. The repertoire has hundreds of thousands of clones, over 75% of them found once; the top ten carry approximately 12%. Sequenced sample: peripheral blood. The receptors were sampled from a human donor in a cohort sampled during active COVID-19. The CDR3 runs from the conserved cysteine through the conserved F or W. A D gene is named only where the DNA matches it firmly. The size entry is marked missing in some rows and otherwise reads once, few, many or a size class.

d_gene	j_gene	v_gene	abundance	CDR3aa	CDR3nt
TRBD2	TRBJ2-5	TRBV5-6	-	CASSLGSSGRGETQYF	TGTGCCAGCAGCTTGGGATCTAGCGGGAGAGGGGAGACCCAGTACTTC
TRBD2	TRBJ2-1	TRBV9	-	CASTATFGLAGSFGVNEQFF	TGTGCCAGCACCGCTACGTTCGGACTAGCGGGATCATTTGGTGTCAATGAGCAGTTCTTC
TRBD2	TRBJ2-3	TRBV6-2/TRBV6-3	-	CASSYSASGRTDTQYF	TGTGCCAGCAGTTACTCTGCTAGCGGGAGAACAGATACGCAGTATTTT
-	TRBJ2-1	TRBV6-2/TRBV6-3	few	CASSPLITMGGNEQFF	TGTGCCAGCAGTCCGCTTATTACCATGGGGGGCAATGAGCAGTTCTTC
-	TRBJ2-2	TRBV29-1	medium-sized	CSGSTGEATGELFF	TGCAGCGGATCTACAGGGGAGGCCACCGGGGAGCTGTTTTTT
TRBD1	TRBJ1-2	TRBV5-6	-	CASSFSGGIANYGYTF	TGTGCCAGCAGCTTTTCAGGGGGCATCGCTAACTATGGCTACACCTTC
-	TRBJ1-5	TRBV6-5	-	CASSYRGSADQPQHF	TGTGCCAGCAGTTACAGGGGGTCTGCGGATCAGCCCCAGCATTTT
TRBD2	TRBJ2-3	TRBV24-1	-	CATASGRSTDTQYF	TGTGCCACCGCTAGCGGGAGGTCCACAGATACGCAGTATTTT
TRBD2	TRBJ2-1	TRBV7-9	-	CASSLEGSGRYNEQFF	TGTGCCAGCAGCTTAGAGGGTAGCGGGAGATACAATGAGCAGTTCTTC
TRBD1	TRBJ2-7	TRBV5-1	-	CASSLQGQGPYEQYF	TGCGCCAGCAGCTTGCAGGGACAGGGACCCTACGAGCAGTACTTC
-	TRBJ1-2	TRBV6-5	-	CASSPGGAVGYTF	TGTGCCAGCAGCCCCGGGGGGGCGGTTGGCTACACCTTC
TRBD2	TRBJ2-1	TRBV27	-	CASSFRLALYNEQFF	TGTGCCAGCAGTTTCCGACTAGCGCTTTACAATGAGCAGTTCTTC
-	TRBJ2-1	TRBV18	-	CASSPSEGSYNEQFF	TGTGCCAGCTCACCCTCGGAGGGCTCCTACAATGAGCAGTTCTTC
-	TRBJ2-3	TRBV24-1	-	CATSDSGGAADTQYF	TGTGCCACCAGTGATTCGGGCGGGGCAGCTGATACGCAGTATTTT
-	TRBJ1-2	TRBV28	once	CASVQGNRDYGYTF	TGTGCCAGCGTTCAGGGAAATCGGGACTATGGCTACACCTTC
-	TRBJ2-1	TRBV27	once	CASSFSVGSSYNEQFF	TGTGCCAGCAGTTTTTCCGTCGGGAGCTCCTACAATGAGCAGTTCTTC
-	TRBJ2-5	TRBV20-1	few	CSASGGTNQETQYF	TGCAGTGCTAGTGGGGGGACAAACCAAGAGACCCAGTACTTC
-	TRBJ2-7	TRBV28	-	CASKGPYEQYF	TGTGCCAGCAAGGGGCCCTACGAGCAGTACTTC
-	TRBJ1-2	TRBV5-1	-	CASSLGGHYGYTF	TGCGCCAGCAGCTTGGGGGGGCACTATGGCTACACCTTC
-	TRBJ2-1	TRBV7-2	-	CASSLPTNEQFF	TGTGCCAGCAGCTTGCCTACGAATGAGCAGTTCTTC
-	TRBJ2-1	TRBV7-2	-	CASSSFDTNEQFF	TGTGCCAGCAGCTCATTCGACACCAATGAGCAGTTCTTC
-	TRBJ2-2	TRBV7-2	few	CASSRKQGNTGELFF	TGTGCCAGCAGCAGGAAACAGGGGAACACCGGGGAGCTGTTTTTT
TRBD1	TRBJ1-1	TRBV18	-	CASSTTGGSEAFF	TGTGCCAGCTCGACGACAGGGGGCAGTGAAGCTTTCTTT
-	TRBJ2-5	TRBV19	-	CASSWRETQYF	TGTGCCAGTAGCTGGCGGGAGACCCAGTACTTC
-	TRBJ2-1	TRBV9	-	CASSLTSNSYNEQFF	TGTGCCAGCAGCTTAACATCAAACTCCTACAATGAGCAGTTCTTC